A single TCR beta chain is shown here with its context. What antigen it recognizes has not been identified. No much larger clone is present one base from it, and per-base qualities are unavailable. TCRbeta CDR3 regions were amplified from genomic DNA by means of the immunoSEQ Assay, a bias-controlled multiplex PCR. Per the source publication's procedure: Nucleated cell counts per sample were estimated from amplification of reference gene primers within the assay. To quantify the absolute abundance of each unique TCRbeta CDR3 rearrangement, sequence reads were collapsed and filtered. For each sample, productive Simpson clonality was calculated as the square root of Simpson's diversity index over productive rearrangements. Sourced from immuneACCESS, this table was stored by TCRdb with only in-frame sequences that have V and J called. A share of the clones is absent; for the studies checked, an unresolved V gene accounts for under half, and the remainder has no known explanation. V and J calls and clone size are copied from that table; D and trimming were computed from the DNA. The sample includes roughly 150,000 clones, with around four fifths observed a single time. The ten most abundant clones make up more than 4.5% of the sample.

The CDR3 runs 14 amino acids, cysteine and phenylalanine included. The entry retains the CDR3 DNA only, 42 bases that are in frame from base 1. CDR1 SGHTA and CDR2 FQGTGA were looked up in the germline V gene. The V end gives up 5 bases and the J end 10 bases, leaving 11 bases in the junction not matched to a gene. Enrolling through a virtual design, the prospective study's participants ranged in age from roughly 18 to 95 years and lived across 20 to 25 United States geographic areas. In the prospective study, cohorts were assigned on the basis of participant-reported clinical history obtained from a screening survey and a study questionnaire. A participant counted as exposed if, within 2 weeks of entering the study, that participant had been in contact with someone who had a PCR-confirmed or clinician-diagnosed COVID-19 case. In the prospective study, mobile phlebotomists collected whole blood, serum and a nasopharyngeal or oropharyngeal swab from each participant. Prospective study participants could optionally give additional blood draws and questionnaires over a roughly two-month period. Before DNA extraction, blood samples from the prospective study were shipped at room temperature or frozen.

The data were obtained in a study of blood T cell repertoires in COVID-19 (TCRdb year 2020). In the study overall: Samples from collaborators originated in the United States, Italy and Spain and spanned both the acute and convalescent phases of COVID-19. The material from the prospective study consisted of cDNA or gDNA derived from T cells, B-cell-depleted T cells, or PBMCs. The dataset comprised deeply sampled blood TCRbeta repertoires from subjects exposed to, actively infected with, or recovered from COVID-19. A freely available public database, intended as a resource for researchers studying the immune response to SARS-CoV-2, is where the repertoires were released. Samples were obtained from the ongoing ImmuneRACE study (first 160 participants) and from 1,254 subjects provided by 6 global collaborators. Nearly every sample came with metadata listing a de-identified subject ID, COVID-19 status, age in years and sex. HLA class I and class II types, where available, came from metadata supplied by the sample provider rather than from assay-based typing.

General conclusions and limits of the study: How much clinical and demographic metadata was included differed by source and by participant, and the metadata was provided uncurated.

The sequence was collected from a man in his sixties or seventies who had been exposed to COVID-19. Recombination linked TRBV7-3 to TRBJ2-1, with 7 junctional bases fitting TRBD2. The specimen sequenced was PBMCs or T cells enriched from blood (not recorded which). CDR3 region: CASSRFLQRGEQFF. The DNA is TGTGCCAGCAGCAGATTTCTCCAGCGGGGCGAGCAGTTCTTC.